The clone carrying this T cell receptor beta chain appeared a single time. Its antigen is unknown. This sample was included in a study of graft-versus-host responses after intestinal transplantation. Whole-study results and caveats: Recipient marrow showed GvH clones, some seen first in ileum or blood.

Here immunoSEQ multiplex PCR was the method, and the copy in TCRdb shows in-frame clones only, minus some. The data contain 90,000 to 130,000 clones, about 92% of them singletons. Losses at the gene ends were 4 bases for V and 5 bases for J; bases not matched to a gene: 5. Germline lookup yields CDR1 MGHRA and CDR2 YSYEKL. CDR3 length equals 15 residues. The chain carries TRBV4-1 and TRBJ2-7, with 13 bases identical to TRBD2. The source is a human donor who was the organ donor for an intestinal transplant. Sequences were derived from unstimulated CD8+ T cells sorted from spleen or lymph node cells, sampled before transplant. CDR3 DNA sequence: TGCGCCAGCAGCCCCGGGACTAGCGGGACCGACGAGCAGTACTTC. Translated, it gives CASSPGTSGTDEQYF.